The text below deals with one T cell receptor (beta chain). Its antigen is unknown. This CDR3 comprises 14 residues. Germline values: CDR1 MNHEY, CDR2 SMNVEV (reference sequence). V was clipped by 1 base and J by 5 bases, with 10 bases between them. The data belong to a study of cytomegalovirus exposure and HLA in healthy donors. Study conclusions and caveats: Most subjects' HLA-A and HLA-B alleles were reportedly predicted from TCR beta sequences. The productive fraction for most TCR beta V segments was about 90% or about 30% in an earlier analysis.

The PCR employed 60 Vbeta primers together with 13 Jbeta primers. TCRdb keeps only in-frame clones here, not all; method: immunoSEQ multiplex PCR. Among 150,000 to 200,000 clones listed, over 75% were seen once. This chain uses TRBV27 with TRBJ2-3; maybe TRBD2 (5 bases). The TCR originated in a young woman in good health and CMV-seronegative. What was sequenced was PBMCs. Here the CDR3 reads CASSLLPGRDTQYF. The CDR3 coding sequence is TGTGCCAGCAGTTTATTGCCGGGGAGAGATACGCAGTATTTT.